Each of the 27 T cell receptor beta chains below was sequenced from the same sample in a study of T cells in Graves' hyperthyroidism and ophthalmopathy (dated by TCRdb to the late 2010s). The receptor library was made with multiplex PCR. The sequencer listed for this sample is Illumina HiSeq 2000. Amplification of TCR beta CDR3 regions was carried out from RNA transcripts. A first-round RT-PCR of the TCR CDR3 used the HTBI primer set with the Qiagen OneStep RT-PCR kit. Using fastp trimming at Q25 and MiXCR clonotype assembly, TCRdb reanalyzed the public sequencing data and kept in-frame beta chains. Here each entry gathers all rows of one CDR3 protein and keeps the most common genes and DNA. This sample gives over 450,000 distinct CDR3 sequences in total; around 15% of them show up just once. The ten largest clones represent less than 20% of the sample. Sequenced sample: blood. These receptors all come from a woman between 18 and 30 years old with Graves' hyperthyroidism.

The V call is TRBV7-6, the J call TRBJ2-5; the match to TRBD2 covers 10 bases. V shed 6 bases, J shed 5 bases, and the junction held 6 bases outside the gene matches. This CDR3 is built from 14 residues. The germline CDR1 and CDR2 sequences are SGHVS and FNYEAQ. Here the CDR3 reads CASRSAGGWETQYF. The DNA for the CDR3 is TGTGCCAGCAGATCAGCGGGAGGGTGGGAGACCCAGTACTTC.

The table lists this clonotype with many counts. This chain links TRBV7-9 with TRBJ2-3; D is tentatively TRBD1 or TRBD2 (6 bases each). This CDR3 region has 14 residues. With 5 bases removed from V and 4 bases from J, the gap between germline ends came to 13 bases. The V gene's germline CDR1 is SEHNR and CDR2 FQNEAQ (reference sequence). CDR3 bases: TGTGCCAGCAGCCCGAGTGGGGGGCCAGATACGCAGTATTTT. Protein product: CASSPSGGPDTQYF.

This clonotype appeared a few times. The chain's CDR3 is CSARDQGSERETQYF. The DNA of the CDR3 is TGCAGTGCTAGAGATCAGGGTAGCGAAAGAGAGACCCAGTACTTC. This rearrangement joins TRBV20-1 to TRBJ2-5; either TRBD1 or TRBD2 may supply D (5 bases each). Germline loops: CDR1 DFQATT, CDR2 SNEGSKA (reference sequence). The CDR3 has 15 residues. Trimming shortened V by 0 bases and J by 4 bases, and 15 bases separated the two germline ends.

This clonotype has ten or more counts. J is TRBJ2-3 and V is TRBV27, with TRBD2 matching 10 bases. This CDR3 spans 16 amino acids. Germline lookup yields CDR1 MNHEY and CDR2 SMNVEV (reference sequence). Losses at the gene ends were 0 bases for V and 6 bases for J; bases not matched to a gene: 6. The CDR3: CASSLSASGRADTQYF. Written as DNA, the CDR3 is TGTGCCAGCAGTTTATCAGCCAGCGGGAGGGCGGATACGCAGTATTTT.

The count of this clonotype is one. The V and J genes are TRBV6-1 and TRBJ2-3, with D perhaps given as TRBD1 or TRBD2 (5 bases each). This CDR3 comprises 13 residues. The V and J ends lost 8 bases and 2 bases respectively, with 11 bases between them. Per the germline V gene, CDR1 is MNHNS and CDR2 is SASEGT. Written as DNA, the CDR3 is TGTGCCAGCGCGGGCAGGGACACAGATACGCAGTATTTT. This encodes CASAGRDTDTQYF.

The table lists this clonotype with a count of one. The gene calls are TRBV9 and TRBJ2-3, with 7 bases fitting TRBD2. This CDR3 contains 15 residues. In germline, CDR1 is SGDLS, CDR2 YYNGEE. The V gene end was trimmed by 5 bases and the J gene end by 4 bases; junction bases not matched to a gene: 10. The CDR3 is CASSSRTGGPDTQYF. The CDR3 DNA follows: TGTGCCAGCAGTTCGCGCACGGGAGGCCCAGATACGCAGTATTTT. Together with reference TRBV9 and TRBJ2-3, the CDR3 gives the full variable domain: DSGVTQTPKHLITATGQRVTLRCSPRSGDLSVYWYQQSLDQGLQFLIQYYNGEERAKGNILERFSAQQFPDLHSELNLSSLELGDSALYFCASSSRTGGPDTQYFGPGTRLTVL.

The J gene is TRBJ2-5, the V gene TRBV20-1, with 7 bases matching TRBD2. The V gene end was trimmed by 0 bases and the J gene end by 3 bases; junction bases not matched to a gene: 4. The length of the CDR3 is 14 residues. Germline CDR1 and CDR2: DFQATT and SNEGSKA (reference sequence). CDR3 region: CSARDYLAEETQYF. In nucleotides, the CDR3 is TGCAGTGCTAGAGATTATCTAGCGGAAGAGACCCAGTACTTC.

There are a few counts of this clonotype. CDR3 amino acids: CASSLEGWGSQHF. The CDR3 nucleotides read TGTGCCAGCAGCTTAGAAGGCTGGGGGTCCCAGCATTTT. V gene TRBV7-9 combines with J gene TRBJ1-5; possibly TRBD1 for D (5 bases). The CDR3 consists of 13 residues. Germline V CDR1 and CDR2: SEHNR, FQNEAQ (reference sequence). Trimming removed 1 base at V and 11 bases at J, with 12 bases between.

As for this clonotype: This may come from a read error, since a much larger clone is one base off. The chain employs TRBV2 and TRBJ2-7; unclear D gene. The V gene lost 8 bases and the J gene lost 6 bases, with 8 bases spanning the gap. The CDR3 covers 10 residues. Per the germline V gene, CDR1 is SNHLY and CDR2 is FYNNEI. CDR3 protein: CASGAGEQYF. The CDR3 coding sequence is TGTGCCAGCGGTGCTGGCGAGCAGTACTTC.

This clonotype was observed many times. The chain uses TRBV11-2 and TRBJ2-7, with 9 bases identical to TRBD1. Germline-derived CDR1 and CDR2 are SGHAT and FQNNGV. The CDR3 spans 13 residues. The V and J ends lost 5 bases and 7 bases, in that order; junction bases with no gene match: 6. CDR3 loop: CASSPGDREEQYV. CDR3 bases: TGTGCCAGCAGCCCGGGGGACAGGGAGGAGCAGTACGTC.

This clonotype was observed many times. The V and J genes are TRBV12-3 or TRBV12-4 and TRBJ2-3; 10 bases match TRBD1. The CDR3 spans 15 residues. Germline trimming cut 6 bases from V and 1 base from J; bases unmatched to any gene: 4. CDR3 bases: TGTGCCAGCAGCCCGACAGGGGGCGGCACAGATACGCAGTATTTT. Translating gives CASSPTGGGTDTQYF.

This clonotype has a count of ten or more. V and J are TRBV18 and TRBJ2-3; TRBD1 agrees at 9 bases. V lost 3 bases, J lost 4 bases, and 8 bases stayed unmatched. The CDR3 is made up of 16 amino acids. Germline assignment: CDR1 KGHSH and CDR2 LQKENI. The CDR3 here is CASSPLRTGVSDTQYF. CDR3 coding DNA: TGTGCCAGCTCACCCCTTAGGACAGGGGTATCAGATACGCAGTATTTT.

V is TRBV30 and J is TRBJ2-2, with a weak D call TRBD2 (6 bases). Germline CDR1 and CDR2: GTSNPN and SVGIG (reference sequence). V was pared by 4 bases and J by 6 bases, with 12 bases between. The CDR3 sequence is 13 residues long. This chain's CDR3 is CAWNRGIAGELFF. In DNA, the CDR3 is TGTGCCTGGAATCGGGGGATAGCCGGGGAGCTGTTTTTT.

The V and J genes are TRBV7-8 and TRBJ1-2; D unresolved. V lost 0 bases, J lost 8 bases, and 10 bases lay in between. The CDR3 runs to 13 residues. From germline, CDR1 is SGHVS and CDR2 FQNEAQ. CDR3 in amino acids: CASSLARFEGYTF. The DNA for the CDR3 is TGTGCCAGCAGCTTAGCCCGGTTTGAGGGCTACACCTTC.

A word on this clonotype: This sequence may be a read error, since a much larger clone differs from it by one base. This rearrangement joins TRBV7-2 to TRBJ2-1; unclear D gene. V was cut by 0 bases and J by 8 bases, with 11 bases left in between. The CDR3 runs 14 residues. The germline V gene has CDR1 SGHTA and CDR2 FQGNSA. CDR3 residues: CASSLATTLDEQFF. CDR3 in DNA: TGTGCCAGCAGCTTAGCGACAACTTTAGATGAGCAGTTCTTC.

In its sample, this clonotype was seen many times. The chain employs TRBV15 and TRBJ2-1; D is possibly TRBD2 (5 bases). This CDR3 contains 13 residues. CDR1 is LNHNV and CDR2 is YYDKDF in the germline V gene (reference sequence). V lost 5 bases and J lost 10, with 15 bases in between. The CDR3 loop is CATSLLEPLEQFF. The CDR3 DNA is TGTGCCACCAGCCTACTAGAGCCGTTGGAGCAGTTCTTC.

This clonotype was picked up many times. The chain links TRBV12-3 or TRBV12-4 to TRBJ1-1; TRBD1 matches 9 bases. Trimming took 5 bases from V and 7 from J; bases not matched to a gene: 5. This CDR3 is 13 amino acids long. CDR3 protein: CASSPTGGIEAFF. In DNA form, the CDR3 reads TGTGCCAGCAGTCCGACAGGGGGGATTGAAGCTTTCTTT.

The sample holds many counts of this clonotype. The CDR3 loop is CASTPRDYSYEQYF. The DNA of the CDR3 is TGTGCCAGCACCCCCCGGGACTATAGTTACGAGCAGTACTTC. This rearrangement joins TRBV12-3 or TRBV12-4 to TRBJ2-7, with 7 positions matching TRBD2. This CDR3 spans 14 amino acids. Trimming at V came to 7 bases and at J to 4 bases, leaving 10 bases not matched to a gene.

This clonotype was counted at least ten times. The chain uses TRBV2 and TRBJ2-4; D tentatively reads TRBD1 or TRBD2 (6 bases each). The CDR3 length is 14 residues. V was clipped by 6 bases and J by 5 bases, with 14 bases between them. Germline values: CDR1 SNHLY, CDR2 FYNNEI. The CDR3 sequence: CASSGRGAQNIQYF. The CDR3 DNA reads as TGTGCCAGCAGCGGTAGGGGGGCCCAAAACATTCAGTACTTC.

This clonotype was found many times. The chain recombines TRBV6-1 with TRBJ1-3; D is unclear. The CDR3 is made up of 17 amino acids. CDR1 and CDR2 from the germline V gene are MNHNS and SASEGT. V was shortened by 7 bases and J by 0 bases, with 19 bases between the two germline ends. The CDR3 DNA reads as TGTGCCAGCATGCCCACGCGTGAGGCCAGCTCTGGAAACACCATATATTTT. Residues: CASMPTREASSGNTIYF.

This clonotype was seen many times. This chain connects TRBV5-5 to TRBJ2-2; 7 nucleotides align to TRBD2. The CDR3 is 15 residues long. Germline V lookup: CDR1 SGHKS, CDR2 YYEKEE (reference sequence). Trimming took 4 bases from V and 12 from J; bases not matched to a gene: 15. The CDR3 loop reads CASSPGTIIGDKLFF. In DNA form, the CDR3 reads TGTGCCAGCAGCCCCGGGACTATAATCGGGGATAAGCTGTTTTTT.

This clonotype has at least ten counts. CDR3 amino acids: CASRPLLAGGNTGELFF. The CDR3, as DNA: TGTGCCAGCAGACCCTTACTAGCGGGAGGGAACACCGGGGAGCTGTTTTTT. The chain recombines TRBV6-2 or TRBV6-3 with TRBJ2-2; 12 nucleotides line up with TRBD2. Trimming took 6 bases from V and 1 from J; bases not matched to a gene: 6. This CDR3 region has 17 residues. Germline assignment: CDR1 MNHEY and CDR2 SVGEGT.

As for this clonotype: A much larger clone lies one base from this, so it may be a read error. V gene TRBV24-1 combines with J gene TRBJ2-5, with TRBD2 matching over 8 bases. CDR3 length: 15 amino acids. CDR1 and CDR2 (germline): KGHDR, SFDVKD. The CDR3 spells CATTLPREAPETPYF. CDR3 nucleotide sequence: TGTGCCACAACCCTCCCGCGGGAGGCACCAGAGACCCCGTACTTC.

This clonotype was found many times. The CDR3 DNA follows: TGTGCCAGCAGTGAAGGACAATATAATTCACCCCTCCACTTT. Translating it yields CASSEGQYNSPLHF. V is TRBV2 and J is TRBJ1-6; no reliable D call. From germline, CDR1 is SNHLY and CDR2 FYNNEI. CDR3 length: 14 residues. V was trimmed by 1 base and J by 4 bases, leaving 5 bases between them.

This clonotype was seen at least ten times. This sequence joins TRBV27 and TRBJ2-5; TRBD2 aligns across 7 bases. J lost 5 bases, V lost 0 bases, and 6 bases had no gene match. Per germline, CDR1 MNHEY and CDR2 SMNVEV (reference sequence). The CDR3 sequence is 15 residues long. CDR3 region: CASSLSGGSWETQYF. Here the CDR3 DNA reads TGTGCCAGCAGTTTATCAGGCGGGAGTTGGGAGACCCAGTACTTC.

This clonotype was observed at least ten times. The chain links TRBV5-1 to TRBJ2-3; weak D call: TRBD2 (6 bases). CDR1 is SGHRS and CDR2 is YFSETQ in the germline V gene. CDR3 length: 15 amino acids. Trimming pared 0 bases from V and 1 base from J, leaving 9 bases between. CDR3 amino acids: CASSLESSGTDTQYF. CDR3 DNA sequence: TGCGCCAGCAGCTTGGAGTCTAGCGGCACAGATACGCAGTATTTT.

This clonotype appeared many times. This sequence joins TRBV10-3 and TRBJ2-2; 13 positions agree with TRBD2. The J segment lost 0 bases and the V segment lost 4 bases, leaving 8 bases of the junction unmatched. This CDR3 comprises 19 residues. Germline V lookup: CDR1 ENHRY, CDR2 SYGVKD. The CDR3 DNA reads TGTGCCATCAGTGGCCGACTAGCGGGAGGCGCCGCGAACACCGGGGAGCTGTTTTTT. Protein: CAISGRLAGGAANTGELFF.